There are many counts of the clone carrying this T cell receptor beta chain. Its antigen remains unknown. These data belong to a study of tumor and adjacent non-tumor tissue in lung cancer. No cell sorting was done before RNA was extracted from the tissue. Chemotherapy-naive patients with new lung cancer underwent thoracic surgery in China, August–late 2014. Findings of the study overall: Significantly higher TCR diversity was found in tumor than normal lung. Tumor repertoires had a smaller top 100 clone share than normal lung.

The library came from three nested PCR rounds adapted from ARM-PCR protocols. In TCRdb, the multiplex PCR reads were re-called with MiXCR into one record per CDR3 protein. The sample has under 150,000 distinct CDR3 sequences, approximately 66% seen once. Germline CDR1 and CDR2: MNHEY and SVGAGI. Between the trimmed V and J ends, which lost 0 bases and 10 bases, there was a span of 13 bases. This CDR3 has 14 amino acids. Sequencing was carried out using lung tumor tissue. This receptor was taken from a man in his fifties or sixties with small cell lung cancer. The chain is built from TRBV6-5 and TRBJ2-1; possible D gene TRBD2, 6 bases. The DNA for the CDR3 is TGTGCCAGCAGTTACTCGGATGAGGGAGGCGAGCAGTTCTTC. Translated, it gives CASSYSDEGGEQFF.